A selection of T cell receptor beta chains follows, all from one sample in a study of T cell repertoires in cytomegalovirus infection. MiXCR was run by TCRdb on the reads, yielding one entry per CDR3 protein. In the table there are about 180,000 distinct CDR3 sequences, around 14% of which are singletons. The sequenced sample consisted of PBMCs. The receptors come from a human donor in good health (CMV status not recorded). Some clones in this sample may be carry-over from other donors' samples. CDR3s include the opening cysteine and the closing phenylalanine or tryptophan. The order of the fields is V gene, clone size, J gene, D gene, CDR3 protein, CDR3 DNA. A D gene is named only where the DNA matches it firmly. Clone size is shown for a subset of rows, as once, few, many or a class of expanded clone.

v_gene: TRBV4-1
abundance: .
j_gene: TRBJ1-1
d_gene: .
CDR3aa: CASSQVYTDSNTEAFF
CDR3nt: TGCGCCAGCAGCCAAGTCTACACAGACTCGAACACTGAAGCTTTCTTT

v_gene: TRBV6-1
abundance: .
j_gene: TRBJ2-7
d_gene: TRBD1
CDR3aa: CASMGGQGGSYEQYF
CDR3nt: TGTGCCAGCATGGGAGGACAGGGGGGATCTTACGAGCAGTACTTC

v_gene: TRBV19
abundance: many
j_gene: TRBJ2-7
d_gene: .
CDR3aa: CASSAMTAGDYEQYF
CDR3nt: TGTGCCAGTAGTGCTATGACGGCCGGGGACTACGAGCAGTACTTC

v_gene: TRBV14
abundance: many
j_gene: TRBJ1-6
d_gene: .
CDR3aa: CASSQARGWDNSPLHF
CDR3nt: TGTGCCAGCAGCCAAGCACGGGGATGGGATAATTCACCCCTCCACTTT

v_gene: TRBV28
abundance: few
j_gene: TRBJ2-2
d_gene: .
CDR3aa: CASSPWFADTGELFF
CDR3nt: TGTGCCAGCAGCCCCTGGTTTGCGGACACCGGGGAGCTGTTTTTT

v_gene: TRBV19
abundance: many
j_gene: TRBJ2-2
d_gene: TRBD1
CDR3aa: CASSSRTGRTGELFF
CDR3nt: TGTGCCAGTAGTTCGAGGACAGGGCGGACCGGGGAGCTGTTTTTT

v_gene: TRBV20-1
abundance: few
j_gene: TRBJ1-5
d_gene: .
CDR3aa: CSARVQGFNQPQHF
CDR3nt: TGCAGTGCTAGAGTACAGGGTTTCAATCAGCCCCAGCATTTT

v_gene: TRBV25-1
abundance: few
j_gene: TRBJ1-2
d_gene: .
CDR3aa: CASSEPLHTSGYTF
CDR3nt: TGTGCCAGCAGTGAACCCTTGCACACCTCTGGTTACACCTTC

v_gene: TRBV2
abundance: .
j_gene: TRBJ1-5
d_gene: .
CDR3aa: CASSEGQASGNQPQHF
CDR3nt: TGTGCCAGCAGTGAAGGACAGGCTTCCGGCAATCAGCCCCAGCATTTT

v_gene: TRBV7-2
abundance: many
j_gene: TRBJ1-1
d_gene: TRBD1
CDR3aa: CASSLDRGDVAFF
CDR3nt: TGTGCCAGCAGCTTAGACAGGGGCGACGTGGCTTTCTTT

v_gene: TRBV28
abundance: .
j_gene: TRBJ2-7
d_gene: .
CDR3aa: CASIRRTPPYEQYF
CDR3nt: TGTGCCAGCATTAGAAGGACTCCCCCCTACGAGCAGTACTTC

v_gene: TRBV6-5
abundance: .
j_gene: TRBJ2-6
d_gene: .
CDR3aa: CASSYEGSPSGANVLTF
CDR3nt: TGTGCCAGCAGTTACGAGGGGAGCCCCTCTGGGGCCAACGTCCTGACTTTC

v_gene: TRBV29-1
abundance: many
j_gene: TRBJ1-1
d_gene: TRBD1
CDR3aa: CSVESQRGHTEAFF
CDR3nt: TGCAGCGTTGAATCCCAAAGGGGGCACACTGAAGCTTTCTTT

v_gene: TRBV7-9
abundance: many
j_gene: TRBJ2-7
d_gene: TRBD1
CDR3aa: CASSSGQGRFYEQYF
CDR3nt: TGTGCCAGCAGCTCTGGACAGGGACGTTTCTACGAGCAGTACTTC

v_gene: TRBV28
abundance: few
j_gene: TRBJ2-3
d_gene: TRBD1
CDR3aa: CASKLPGQGTDTQYF
CDR3nt: TGTGCCAGCAAATTACCGGGACAGGGAACAGATACGCAGTATTTT

v_gene: TRBV7-2
abundance: many
j_gene: TRBJ2-7
d_gene: TRBD2
CDR3aa: CASSFSGSAYF
CDR3nt: TGTGCCAGCAGTTTTAGCGGGAGTGCGTACTTC

v_gene: TRBV6-5
abundance: many
j_gene: TRBJ2-7
d_gene: .
CDR3aa: CASSGRPTYEQYF
CDR3nt: TGTGCCAGCAGCGGCCGGCCGACCTACGAGCAGTACTTC

v_gene: TRBV7-2
abundance: many
j_gene: TRBJ2-7
d_gene: TRBD2
CDR3aa: CASSLGGTSLYEQYF
CDR3nt: TGTGCCAGCAGCTTAGGAGGGACTAGCTTATACGAGCAGTACTTC

v_gene: TRBV29-1
abundance: .
j_gene: TRBJ2-7
d_gene: TRBD1
CDR3aa: CSVSTGSREQYF
CDR3nt: TGCAGCGTTTCGACAGGGTCGAGAGAGCAGTACTTC

v_gene: TRBV10-3
abundance: few
j_gene: TRBJ1-5
d_gene: .
CDR3aa: CAISDGARAGGNQPQHF
CDR3nt: TGTGCCATCAGTGACGGGGCCAGGGCCGGTGGCAATCAGCCCCAGCATTTT

v_gene: TRBV24-1
abundance: many
j_gene: TRBJ2-1
d_gene: .
CDR3aa: CATSENPGLLYNEQFF
CDR3nt: TGTGCCACCAGTGAAAACCCGGGACTCCTTTACAATGAGCAGTTCTTC

v_gene: TRBV15
abundance: many
j_gene: TRBJ1-2
d_gene: .
CDR3aa: CATAMREAIRSYTF
CDR3nt: TGTGCCACCGCTATGAGGGAGGCTATTAGGAGCTACACCTTC

v_gene: TRBV7-8
abundance: many
j_gene: TRBJ1-2
d_gene: .
CDR3aa: CASSLARIPINYGYTF
CDR3nt: TGTGCCAGCAGCTTAGCCCGGATACCTATTAACTATGGCTACACCTTC

v_gene: TRBV20-1
abundance: .
j_gene: TRBJ2-1
d_gene: TRBD2
CDR3aa: CSGLAGSYNEQFF
CDR3nt: TGCAGTGGCCTAGCGGGGTCCTACAATGAGCAGTTCTTC

v_gene: TRBV6-2/TRBV6-3
abundance: few
j_gene: TRBJ2-7
d_gene: TRBD2
CDR3aa: CASETSGYEQYF
CDR3nt: TGTGCCAGCGAGACTAGCGGATACGAGCAGTACTTC

v_gene: TRBV7-9
abundance: few
j_gene: TRBJ2-3
d_gene: .
CDR3aa: CASSLPGDTQYF
CDR3nt: TGTGCCAGCAGCCTCCCCGGAGATACGCAGTATTTT

v_gene: TRBV29-1
abundance: .
j_gene: TRBJ1-2
d_gene: .
CDR3aa: CSVESGEGYTF
CDR3nt: TGCAGCGTTGAATCAGGGGAAGGCTACACCTTC

v_gene: TRBV6-6
abundance: .
j_gene: TRBJ2-2
d_gene: .
CDR3aa: CASSEGGYWDTGELFF
CDR3nt: TGTGCCAGCAGTGAGGGGGGTTATTGGGACACCGGGGAGCTGTTTTTT

v_gene: TRBV7-2
abundance: many
j_gene: TRBJ2-1
d_gene: TRBD2
CDR3aa: CASSPGLAGGGNEQFF
CDR3nt: TGTGCCAGCAGCCCGGGACTAGCGGGAGGGGGGAATGAGCAGTTCTTC

v_gene: TRBV12-3/TRBV12-4
abundance: .
j_gene: TRBJ1-5
d_gene: .
CDR3aa: CASRGVMDQPQHF
CDR3nt: TGTGCCAGCAGAGGAGTGATGGATCAGCCCCAGCATTTT

v_gene: TRBV28
abundance: few
j_gene: TRBJ1-5
d_gene: .
CDR3aa: CASSSGLGAQHF
CDR3nt: TGTGCCAGCAGTTCTGGGCTGGGGGCCCAGCATTTT

v_gene: TRBV7-6
abundance: few
j_gene: TRBJ1-1
d_gene: .
CDR3aa: CASSLGGTGNTEAFF
CDR3nt: TGTGCCAGCAGCTTAGGGGGAACAGGGAACACTGAAGCTTTCTTT

v_gene: TRBV20-1
abundance: .
j_gene: TRBJ1-6
d_gene: TRBD1
CDR3aa: CSALTGLNSPLRF
CDR3nt: TGCAGTGCTCTGACAGGGCTGAATTCACCCCTCCGCTTT

v_gene: TRBV2
abundance: many
j_gene: TRBJ2-3
d_gene: .
CDR3aa: CASTDSTDTQYF
CDR3nt: TGTGCCAGCACGGACAGCACAGATACGCAGTATTTT

v_gene: TRBV28
abundance: few
j_gene: TRBJ2-2
d_gene: TRBD2
CDR3aa: CASSLASGRARTGELFF
CDR3nt: TGTGCCAGCAGTTTAGCTAGCGGGAGGGCCCGGACCGGGGAGCTGTTTTTT

v_gene: TRBV29-1
abundance: few
j_gene: TRBJ2-5
d_gene: TRBD2
CDR3aa: CSVVELAGSQETQYF
CDR3nt: TGCAGCGTTGTGGAACTAGCGGGATCGCAAGAGACCCAGTACTTC

v_gene: TRBV14
abundance: many
j_gene: TRBJ2-7
d_gene: .
CDR3aa: CASSQGLQERGEQYF
CDR3nt: TGTGCCAGCAGCCAAGGGTTACAGGAACGAGGCGAGCAGTACTTC

v_gene: TRBV7-6
abundance: many
j_gene: TRBJ1-1
d_gene: TRBD1
CDR3aa: CASSYRQGEAFF
CDR3nt: TGTGCCAGCAGCTATAGACAGGGTGAAGCTTTCTTT

v_gene: TRBV10-3
abundance: many
j_gene: TRBJ1-1
d_gene: .
CDR3aa: CAISEWQRISEAFF
CDR3nt: TGTGCCATCAGTGAGTGGCAGAGAATCTCTGAAGCTTTCTTT

v_gene: TRBV7-3
abundance: many
j_gene: TRBJ2-1
d_gene: .
CDR3aa: CASSQETIHNEQFF
CDR3nt: TGTGCCAGCAGCCAGGAGACCATCCACAATGAGCAGTTCTTC

v_gene: TRBV7-8
abundance: many
j_gene: TRBJ2-7
d_gene: .
CDR3aa: CASSLLVQPSYEQYF
CDR3nt: TGTGCCAGCAGCTTATTAGTACAGCCCTCCTACGAGCAGTACTTC

v_gene: TRBV7-2
abundance: many
j_gene: TRBJ2-7
d_gene: TRBD2
CDR3aa: CASSFTQREAYEQYF
CDR3nt: TGTGCCAGCAGCTTCACCCAGCGGGAAGCCTACGAGCAGTACTTC

v_gene: TRBV7-8
abundance: many
j_gene: TRBJ1-5
d_gene: .
CDR3aa: CASSSPNQPQHF
CDR3nt: TGTGCCAGCAGCTCCCCAAATCAGCCCCAGCATTTT

v_gene: TRBV10-3
abundance: many
j_gene: TRBJ2-1
d_gene: .
CDR3aa: CAIRGSGEDSYNEQFF
CDR3nt: TGTGCCATCAGGGGATCAGGGGAGGACTCCTACAATGAGCAGTTCTTC

v_gene: TRBV29-1
abundance: few
j_gene: TRBJ2-1
d_gene: .
CDR3aa: CSHLGGSNEQFF
CDR3nt: TGCAGTCACTTAGGGGGTTCGAATGAGCAGTTCTTC

v_gene: TRBV11-2
abundance: many
j_gene: TRBJ2-5
d_gene: TRBD2
CDR3aa: CASSWASGSETQYF
CDR3nt: TGTGCCAGCAGCTGGGCTAGCGGGTCAGAGACCCAGTACTTC

v_gene: TRBV6-2/TRBV6-3
abundance: few
j_gene: TRBJ2-6
d_gene: .
CDR3aa: CASTKQGPGANVLTF
CDR3nt: TGTGCCAGCACCAAACAGGGCCCCGGGGCCAACGTCCTGACTTTC

v_gene: TRBV28
abundance: many
j_gene: TRBJ1-2
d_gene: .
CDR3aa: CASTWGRGKRSYTF
CDR3nt: TGTGCCAGCACCTGGGGGAGGGGAAAAAGGAGCTACACCTTC

v_gene: TRBV7-2
abundance: many
j_gene: TRBJ1-4
d_gene: .
CDR3aa: CASSSLTETNEKLFF
CDR3nt: TGTGCCAGCAGCTCCCTGACAGAGACTAATGAAAAACTGTTTTTT

v_gene: TRBV7-2
abundance: many
j_gene: TRBJ2-7
d_gene: .
CDR3aa: CASSLARSVYEQYF
CDR3nt: TGTGCCAGCAGCTTAGCGCGGTCTGTCTACGAGCAGTACTTC

v_gene: TRBV5-1
abundance: .
j_gene: TRBJ2-2
d_gene: TRBD1
CDR3aa: CASSLTGETGELFF
CDR3nt: TGCGCCAGCAGCCTGACAGGGGAAACCGGGGAGCTGTTTTTT

v_gene: TRBV5-1
abundance: few
j_gene: TRBJ2-3
d_gene: .
CDR3aa: CASSWGVGDTDTQYF
CDR3nt: TGCGCCAGCAGCTGGGGGGTAGGGGACACAGATACGCAGTATTTT